A selection of T cell receptor beta chains follows, all from one sample in a study of OX40 agonist ivuxolimab in advanced cancers. The repertoire was sequenced with immunoSEQ multiplex PCR; TCRdb's copy has only in-frame clones and lacks some. The table has tens of thousands of clones, about 92% seen once. The specimen comprised CD4+ or CD8+ T cells sorted from blood, sampled in a trial of the OX40 agonist ivuxolimab. The receptors stem from an adult with an advanced solid tumor such as melanoma, head and neck, liver or kidney cancer. Both conserved end residues are part of each CDR3. The D gene is left open where the match is weak. Size tells how often a clone was seen (once, few, many) or the class of an expanded clone, and some rows leave it out.

D gene	J gene	clone size	V gene	CDR3 protein	CDR3 DNA
-	TRBJ1-1	-	TRBV29-1	CSVGQGGRIQEAFF	TGCAGCGTTGGCCAAGGAGGCCGCATCCAGGAAGCTTTCTTT
-	TRBJ1-1	-	TRBV29-1	CSGTSWGTTEAFF	TGCAGTGGAACTTCGTGGGGGACCACTGAAGCTTTCTTT
TRBD2	TRBJ2-3	-	TRBV30	CAWDGGSGSTDTQYF	TGTGCCTGGGACGGGGGTAGCGGGAGTACAGATACGCAGTATTTT
TRBD1	TRBJ2-3	-	TRBV27	CASTPGQLSTDTQYF	TGTGCCAGCACCCCGGGACAGTTATCCACAGATACGCAGTATTTT
TRBD1	TRBJ1-2	-	TRBV9	CASSLGTGGVYGYTF	TGTGCCAGCAGCTTAGGGACAGGGGGCGTCTATGGCTACACCTTC
-	TRBJ1-1	few	TRBV12-5	CASGEKGASEAFF	TGTGCTAGTGGGGAGAAAGGGGCTTCGGAAGCTTTCTTT
-	TRBJ2-1	-	TRBV6-1	CASMGPYSYNEQFF	TGTGCCAGCATGGGGCCTTACTCCTACAATGAGCAGTTCTTC
-	TRBJ1-5	few	TRBV10-2	CATTAMGFNQPQHF	TGCGCCACGACGGCGATGGGCTTTAATCAGCCCCAGCATTTT
-	TRBJ2-3	-	TRBV5-4	CASSFGTDTQYF	TGTGCCAGCAGCTTCGGGACAGATACGCAGTATTTT
-	TRBJ2-2	-	TRBV7-3	CASSPSRSGELFF	TGTGCCAGCAGCCCGAGCAGGTCCGGGGAGCTGTTTTTT
-	TRBJ1-4	-	TRBV9	CASHPGGATNEKLFF	TGTGCCAGCCACCCGGGGGGGGCAACTAATGAAAAACTGTTTTTT
-	TRBJ2-1	-	TRBV4-2	CASSQDLGEAFNEQFF	TGTGCCAGCAGCCAAGATTTGGGGGAGGCCTTCAATGAGCAGTTCTTC
-	TRBJ2-1	once	TRBV27	CASTYRGPSSYNEQFF	TGTGCCAGCACTTACCGGGGTCCGAGCTCCTACAATGAGCAGTTCTTC
-	TRBJ1-1	-	TRBV4-1	CASSQFQGFSTEAFF	TGCGCCAGCAGCCAGTTTCAGGGGTTCAGCACTGAAGCTTTCTTT
-	TRBJ2-7	-	TRBV5-6	CASSPRGVDYEQYF	TGTGCCAGCAGCCCTAGGGGGGTTGATTACGAGCAGTACTTC
-	TRBJ1-6	-	TRBV4-3	CASSQNRSPLHF	TGCGCCAGCAGCCAAAATAGATCACCCCTCCACTTT
TRBD1	TRBJ1-4	-	TRBV5-1	CASSKDRGNEKLFF	TGCGCCAGCAGCAAGGACAGGGGGAATGAAAAACTGTTTTTT
-	TRBJ2-3	-	TRBV7-8	CASSLAGGGGDTQYF	TGTGCCAGCAGCTTAGCGGGGGGCGGGGGTGATACGCAGTATTTT
-	TRBJ2-6	-	TRBV13	CASSLWSGDGANVLTF	TGTGCCAGCAGCTTATGGTCAGGGGACGGGGCCAACGTCCTGACTTTC
-	TRBJ1-1	-	TRBV4-3	CASSQDRGKGGSGEAFF	TGCGCCAGCAGCCAAGATCGGGGGAAGGGGGGTTCGGGTGAAGCTTTCTTT
-	TRBJ2-7	-	TRBV19	CASRGQQDYEQYF	TGTGCCTCCCGAGGGCAGCAGGATTACGAGCAGTACTTC
-	TRBJ2-7	-	TRBV6-6	CASSSTSYEQYF	TGTGCCAGCAGCTCAACATCCTACGAGCAGTACTTC
TRBD2	TRBJ2-7	-	TRBV19	CASAPGLAEYEQYF	TGTGCCAGTGCGCCGGGACTAGCGGAGTACGAGCAGTACTTC
TRBD1	TRBJ2-7	-	TRBV7-2	CASSLRGPSYEQYF	TGTGCCAGCAGCTTGAGGGGGCCTTCCTACGAGCAGTACTTC
TRBD1	TRBJ1-5	-	TRBV10-3	CAIRWTGGSNQPQHF	TGTGCCATCAGGTGGACAGGGGGCAGCAATCAGCCCCAGCATTTT
-	TRBJ2-7	-	TRBV27	CASKDVPYEQYF	TGTGCCAGCAAGGACGTACCCTACGAGCAGTACTTC
TRBD1	TRBJ2-7	-	TRBV7-2	CASSPGTGGYEQYF	TGTGCCAGCAGCCCCGGGACAGGGGGCTACGAGCAGTACTTC
TRBD1	TRBJ2-2	-	TRBV4-2	CASSLGTGGSRELFF	TGTGCCAGCAGTCTCGGGACAGGGGGGAGCCGGGAGCTGTTTTTT
-	TRBJ1-2	few	TRBV13	CASSLVGGPYGYTF	TGTGCCAGCAGCTTAGTAGGGGGGCCCTATGGCTACACCTTC
-	TRBJ1-2	-	TRBV7-2	CASSSRIMSNYGYTF	TGTGCCAGCAGCTCAAGGATCATGTCCAACTATGGCTACACCTTC
-	TRBJ1-4	-	TRBV10-3	CAIGTPATNEKLFF	TGTGCCATCGGGACTCCCGCAACTAATGAAAAACTGTTTTTT
TRBD1	TRBJ2-3	-	TRBV9	CASSVEGQVSDTQYF	TGTGCCAGCAGCGTAGAGGGACAGGTGTCAGATACGCAGTATTTT
TRBD1	TRBJ1-3	-	TRBV19	CASSIWSDRAGNTIYF	TGTGCCAGTAGTATATGGTCGGACAGGGCTGGAAACACCATATATTTT
-	TRBJ1-1	-	TRBV30	CAWSVQGNTEAFF	TGTGCCTGGAGTGTACAGGGAAACACTGAAGCTTTCTTT
-	TRBJ2-1	-	TRBV10-3	CAISEVDEQFF	TGTGCCATCAGTGAAGTCGATGAGCAGTTCTTC
-	TRBJ2-5	-	TRBV9	CASSPQVPRDTKQETQYF	TGTGCCAGCAGCCCTCAAGTTCCCCGGGACACCAAGCAAGAGACCCAGTACTTC